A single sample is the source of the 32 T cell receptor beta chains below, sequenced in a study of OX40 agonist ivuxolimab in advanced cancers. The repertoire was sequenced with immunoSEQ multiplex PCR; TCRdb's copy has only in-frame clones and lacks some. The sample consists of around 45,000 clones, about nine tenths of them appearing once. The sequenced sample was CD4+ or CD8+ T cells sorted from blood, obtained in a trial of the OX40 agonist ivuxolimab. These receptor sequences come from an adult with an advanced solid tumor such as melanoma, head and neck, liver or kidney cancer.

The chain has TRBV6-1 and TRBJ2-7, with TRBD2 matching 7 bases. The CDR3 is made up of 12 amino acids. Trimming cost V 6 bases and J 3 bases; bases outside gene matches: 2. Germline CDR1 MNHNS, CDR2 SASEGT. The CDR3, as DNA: TGTGCCAGCAGGTGGGGGGGCTACGAGCAGTACTTC. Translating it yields CASRWGGYEQYF.

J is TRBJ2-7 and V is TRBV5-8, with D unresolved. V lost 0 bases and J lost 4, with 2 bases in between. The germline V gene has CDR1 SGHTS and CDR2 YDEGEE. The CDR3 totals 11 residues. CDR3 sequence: CASSLAYEQYF. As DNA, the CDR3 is TGTGCCAGCAGCTTGGCTTACGAGCAGTACTTC.

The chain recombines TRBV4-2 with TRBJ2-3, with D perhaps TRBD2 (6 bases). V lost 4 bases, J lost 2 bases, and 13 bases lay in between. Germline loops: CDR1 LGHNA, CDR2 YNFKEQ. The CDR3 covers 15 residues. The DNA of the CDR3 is TGTGCCAGCAGCCCTGGCAGCGGGCTCACAGATACGCAGTATTTT. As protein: CASSPGSGLTDTQYF.

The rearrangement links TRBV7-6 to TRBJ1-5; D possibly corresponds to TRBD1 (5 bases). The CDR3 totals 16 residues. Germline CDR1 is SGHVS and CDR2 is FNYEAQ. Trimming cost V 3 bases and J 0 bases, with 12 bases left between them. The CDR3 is CASSLGTDYSNQPQHF. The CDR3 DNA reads TGTGCCAGCAGCTTGGGGACGGATTATAGCAATCAGCCCCAGCATTTT.

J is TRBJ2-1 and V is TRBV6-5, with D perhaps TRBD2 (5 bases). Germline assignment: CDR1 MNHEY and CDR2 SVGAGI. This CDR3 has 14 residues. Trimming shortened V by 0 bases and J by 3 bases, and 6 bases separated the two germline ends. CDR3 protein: CASSYSTSYNEQFF. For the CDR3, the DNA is TGTGCCAGCAGTTACTCCACTAGCTACAATGAGCAGTTCTTC.

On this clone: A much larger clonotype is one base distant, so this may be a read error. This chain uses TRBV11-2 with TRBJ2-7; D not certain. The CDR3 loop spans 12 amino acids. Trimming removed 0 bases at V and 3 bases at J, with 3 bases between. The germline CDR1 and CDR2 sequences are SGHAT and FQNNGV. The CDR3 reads CASSLDGYEQYF. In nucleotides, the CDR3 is TGTGCCAGCAGCTTAGACGGCTACGAGCAGTACTTC.

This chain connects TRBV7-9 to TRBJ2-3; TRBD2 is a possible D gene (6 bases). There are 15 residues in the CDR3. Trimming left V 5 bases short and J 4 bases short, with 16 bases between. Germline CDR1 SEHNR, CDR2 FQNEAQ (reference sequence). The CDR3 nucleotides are TGTGCCAGCAGCGTCGGACTATCCGGCGCAGATACGCAGTATTTT. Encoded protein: CASSVGLSGADTQYF.

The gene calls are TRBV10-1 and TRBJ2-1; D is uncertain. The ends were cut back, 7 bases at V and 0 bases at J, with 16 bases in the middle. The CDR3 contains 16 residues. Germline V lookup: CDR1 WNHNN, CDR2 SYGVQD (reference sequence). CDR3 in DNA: TGCGCCAGCACCCCAGCTCGAAGTAGCTCCTACAATGAGCAGTTCTTC. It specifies CASTPARSSSYNEQFF.

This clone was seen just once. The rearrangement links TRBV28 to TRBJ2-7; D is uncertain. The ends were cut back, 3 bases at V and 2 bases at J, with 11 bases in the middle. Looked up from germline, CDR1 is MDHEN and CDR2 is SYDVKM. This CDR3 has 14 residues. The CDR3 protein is CASSFTHTPYEQYF. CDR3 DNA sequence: TGTGCCAGCAGTTTCACACATACCCCCTACGAGCAGTACTTC.

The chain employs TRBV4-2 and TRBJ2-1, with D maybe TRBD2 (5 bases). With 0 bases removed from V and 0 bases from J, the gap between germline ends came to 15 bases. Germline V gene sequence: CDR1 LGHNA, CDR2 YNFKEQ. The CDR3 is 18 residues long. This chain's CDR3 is CASSQDFLATSSYNEQFF. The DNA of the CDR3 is TGTGCCAGCAGCCAAGATTTCTTAGCGACGAGCTCCTACAATGAGCAGTTCTTC.

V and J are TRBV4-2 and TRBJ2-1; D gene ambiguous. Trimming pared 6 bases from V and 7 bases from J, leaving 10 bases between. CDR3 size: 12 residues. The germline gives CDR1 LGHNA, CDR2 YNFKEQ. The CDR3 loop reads CASRDVANEQFF. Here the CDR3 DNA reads TGTGCCAGCAGGGACGTCGCGAATGAGCAGTTCTTC.

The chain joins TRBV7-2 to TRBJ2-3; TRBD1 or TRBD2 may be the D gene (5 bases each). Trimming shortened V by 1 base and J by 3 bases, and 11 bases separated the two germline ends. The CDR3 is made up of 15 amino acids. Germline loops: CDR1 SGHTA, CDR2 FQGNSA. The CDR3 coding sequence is TGTGCCAGCAGCTTAGAGGGACGAAGAACAGATACGCAGTATTTT. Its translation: CASSLEGRRTDTQYF.

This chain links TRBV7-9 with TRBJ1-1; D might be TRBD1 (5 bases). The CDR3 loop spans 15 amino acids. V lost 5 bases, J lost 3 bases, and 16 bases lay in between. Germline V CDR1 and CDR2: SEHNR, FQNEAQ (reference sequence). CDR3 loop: CASSPNRGGYTEAFF. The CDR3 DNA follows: TGTGCCAGCAGCCCAAACCGGGGGGGGTACACTGAAGCTTTCTTT.

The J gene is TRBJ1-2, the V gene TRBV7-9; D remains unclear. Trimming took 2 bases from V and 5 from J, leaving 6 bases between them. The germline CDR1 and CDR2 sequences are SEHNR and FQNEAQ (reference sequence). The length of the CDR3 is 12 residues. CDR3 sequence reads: CASSLLGYGYTF. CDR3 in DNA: TGTGCCAGCAGCTTATTGGGGTATGGCTACACCTTC.

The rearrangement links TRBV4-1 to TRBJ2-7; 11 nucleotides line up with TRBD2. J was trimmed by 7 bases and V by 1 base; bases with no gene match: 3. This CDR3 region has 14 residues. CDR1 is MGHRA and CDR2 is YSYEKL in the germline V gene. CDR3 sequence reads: CASSQVAGGGEQYF. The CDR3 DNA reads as TGCGCCAGCAGCCAAGTAGCGGGAGGGGGAGAGCAGTACTTC.

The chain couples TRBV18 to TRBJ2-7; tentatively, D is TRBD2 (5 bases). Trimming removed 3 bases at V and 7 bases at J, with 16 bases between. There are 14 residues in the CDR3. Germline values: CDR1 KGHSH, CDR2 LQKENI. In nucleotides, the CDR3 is TGTGCCAGCTCACCCGTTGGCCGTTCGGGGGAGCAGTACTTC. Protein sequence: CASSPVGRSGEQYF.

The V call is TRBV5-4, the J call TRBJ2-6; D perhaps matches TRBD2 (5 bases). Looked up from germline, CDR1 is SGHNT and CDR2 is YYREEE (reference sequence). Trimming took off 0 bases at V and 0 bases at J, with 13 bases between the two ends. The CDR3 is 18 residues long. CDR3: CASSLELSANSGANVLTF. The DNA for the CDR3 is TGTGCCAGCAGCTTGGAGCTTAGCGCAAACTCTGGGGCCAACGTCCTGACTTTC.

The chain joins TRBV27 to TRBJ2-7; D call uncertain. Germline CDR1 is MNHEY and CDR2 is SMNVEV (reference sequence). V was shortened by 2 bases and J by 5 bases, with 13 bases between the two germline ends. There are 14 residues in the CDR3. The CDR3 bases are TGTGCCAGCAGTTTAAGTTACGGTGGGGACGAGCAGTACTTC. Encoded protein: CASSLSYGGDEQYF.

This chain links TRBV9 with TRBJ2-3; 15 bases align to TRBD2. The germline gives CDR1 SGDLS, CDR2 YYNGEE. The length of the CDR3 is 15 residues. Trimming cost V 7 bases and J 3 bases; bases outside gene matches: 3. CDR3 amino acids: CASGGTSGRTDTQYF. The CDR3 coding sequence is TGTGCCAGCGGAGGGACTAGCGGGAGGACAGATACGCAGTATTTT.

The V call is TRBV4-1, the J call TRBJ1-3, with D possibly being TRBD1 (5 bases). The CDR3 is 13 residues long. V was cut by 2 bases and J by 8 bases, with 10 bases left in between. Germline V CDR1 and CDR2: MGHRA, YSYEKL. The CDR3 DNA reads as TGCGCCAGCAGCCAACCCCGGGGCGACACCATATATTTT. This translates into CASSQPRGDTIYF.

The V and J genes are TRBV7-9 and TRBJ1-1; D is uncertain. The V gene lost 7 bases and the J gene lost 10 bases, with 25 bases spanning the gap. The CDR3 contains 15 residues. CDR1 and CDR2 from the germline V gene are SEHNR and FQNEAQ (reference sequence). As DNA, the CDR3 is TGTGCCAGCACCGCACGCCCCCTGAGCGACCCCGGAGCTTTCTTT. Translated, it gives CASTARPLSDPGAFF.

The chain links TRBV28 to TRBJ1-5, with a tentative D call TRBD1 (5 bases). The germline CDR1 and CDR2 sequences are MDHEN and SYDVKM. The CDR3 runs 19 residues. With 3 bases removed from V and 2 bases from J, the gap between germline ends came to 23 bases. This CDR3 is CASSFLVGPQVLGNQPQHF. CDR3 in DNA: TGTGCCAGCAGTTTTTTGGTGGGACCCCAGGTCTTGGGCAATCAGCCCCAGCATTTT.

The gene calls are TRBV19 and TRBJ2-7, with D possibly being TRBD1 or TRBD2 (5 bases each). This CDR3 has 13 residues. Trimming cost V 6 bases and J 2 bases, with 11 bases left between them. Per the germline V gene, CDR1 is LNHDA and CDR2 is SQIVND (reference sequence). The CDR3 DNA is TGTGCCAGTAGCCCCGGGGCCCCCTACGAGCAGTACTTC. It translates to CASSPGAPYEQYF.

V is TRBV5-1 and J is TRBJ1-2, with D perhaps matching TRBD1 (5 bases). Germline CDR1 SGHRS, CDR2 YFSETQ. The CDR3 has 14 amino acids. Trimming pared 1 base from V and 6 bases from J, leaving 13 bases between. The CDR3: CASSLLSRDDGYTF. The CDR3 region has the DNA TGCGCCAGCAGCTTGTTGTCCAGGGATGATGGCTACACCTTC. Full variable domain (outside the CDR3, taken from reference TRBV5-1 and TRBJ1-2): KAGVTQTPRYLIKTRGQQVTLSCSPISGHRSVSWYQQTPGQGLQFLFEYFSETQRNKGNFPGRFSGRQFSNSRSEMNVSTLELGDSALYLCASSLLSRDDGYTFGSGTRLTVV.

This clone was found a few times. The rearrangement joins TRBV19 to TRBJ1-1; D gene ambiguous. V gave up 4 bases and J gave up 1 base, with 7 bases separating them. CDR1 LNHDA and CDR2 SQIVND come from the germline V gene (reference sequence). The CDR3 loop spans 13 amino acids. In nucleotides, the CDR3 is TGTGCCAGTAGTAAACTGGGGAACACTGAAGCTTTCTTT. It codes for CASSKLGNTEAFF. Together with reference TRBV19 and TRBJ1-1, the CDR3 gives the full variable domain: DGGITQSPKYLFRKEGQNVTLSCEQNLNHDAMYWYRQDPGQGLRLIYYSQIVNDFQKGDIAEGYSVSREKKESFPLTVTSAQKNPTAFYLCASSKLGNTEAFFGQGTRLTVV.

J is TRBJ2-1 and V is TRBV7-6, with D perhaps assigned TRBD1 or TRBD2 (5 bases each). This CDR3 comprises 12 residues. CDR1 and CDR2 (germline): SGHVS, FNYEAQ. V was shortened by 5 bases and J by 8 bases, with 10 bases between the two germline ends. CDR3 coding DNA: TGTGCCAGCAGCCCCAGGGAGCATGAGCAGTTCTTC. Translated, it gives CASSPREHEQFF.

The DNA for the CDR3 is TGCGCCAGCAGCTTGGACAGCTCCTACAATGAGCAGTTCTTC. It codes for CASSLDSSYNEQFF. The chain has TRBV5-1 and TRBJ2-1; D is unresolved. CDR1 is SGHRS and CDR2 is YFSETQ in the germline V gene. The CDR3 has 14 amino acids. V shed 0 bases and J shed 0 bases, with 4 bases lying between them.

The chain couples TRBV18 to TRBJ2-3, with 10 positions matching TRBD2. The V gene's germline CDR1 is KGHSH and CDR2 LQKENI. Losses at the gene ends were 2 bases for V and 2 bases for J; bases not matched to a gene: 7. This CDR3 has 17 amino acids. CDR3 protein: CASSPAFSGRPTDTQYF. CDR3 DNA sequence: TGTGCCAGCTCACCAGCCTTTAGCGGGAGGCCCACAGATACGCAGTATTTT.

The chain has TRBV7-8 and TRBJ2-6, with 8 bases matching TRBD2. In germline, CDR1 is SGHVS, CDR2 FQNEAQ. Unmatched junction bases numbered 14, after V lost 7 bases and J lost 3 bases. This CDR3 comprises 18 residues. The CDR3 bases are TGTGCCAGCACCCCCGCGGGGGGCGCTAAGTTTGGGGCCAACGTCCTGACTTTC. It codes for CASTPAGGAKFGANVLTF.

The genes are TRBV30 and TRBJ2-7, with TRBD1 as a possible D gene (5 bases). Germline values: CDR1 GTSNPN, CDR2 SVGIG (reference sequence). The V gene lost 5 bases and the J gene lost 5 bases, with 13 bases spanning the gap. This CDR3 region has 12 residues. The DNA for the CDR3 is TGTGCCTGGGGCCACAGGTCCCACGAGCAGTACTTC. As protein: CAWGHRSHEQYF.

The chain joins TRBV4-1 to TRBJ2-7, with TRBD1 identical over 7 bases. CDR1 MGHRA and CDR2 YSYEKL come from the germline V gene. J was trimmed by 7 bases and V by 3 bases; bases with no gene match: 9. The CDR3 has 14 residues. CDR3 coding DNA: TGCGCCAGCAGCCATGACCGGGACAGCTGGGAGCAGTACTTC. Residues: CASSHDRDSWEQYF.

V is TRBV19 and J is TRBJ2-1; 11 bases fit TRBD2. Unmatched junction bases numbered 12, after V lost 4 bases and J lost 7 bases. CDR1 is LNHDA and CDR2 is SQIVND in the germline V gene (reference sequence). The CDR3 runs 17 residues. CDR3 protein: CASSRTLAGGPVNEQFF. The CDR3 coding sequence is TGTGCCAGTAGTAGGACTTTAGCGGGAGGGCCGGTAAATGAGCAGTTCTTC.